These T cell receptor beta chains were read from a single sample in a study of cytomegalovirus exposure and HLA in healthy donors. The table came from immunoSEQ multiplex PCR; TCRdb's copy has only in-frame clones and leaves some out. The sample lists some 180,000 clones, roughly nine tenths occurring once. Sequencing was carried out using PBMCs. These receptors all stem from a man younger than 45 in good health and CMV-seropositive. Each CDR3 is given with its conserved first and last residue. A D gene is named only where the DNA matches it firmly. Size values are once, few and many counts, or a class for expanded clones, and some rows have none.

clone size: -; V gene: TRBV5-1; D gene: TRBD1; J gene: TRBJ2-5; CDR3 protein: CASSSGQGRGEETQYF; CDR3 DNA: TGCGCCAGCAGCTCCGGACAGGGAAGAGGGGAAGAGACCCAGTACTTC
clone size: -; V gene: TRBV6-5; D gene: TRBD1; J gene: TRBJ1-1; CDR3 protein: CASSTQGAHAEAFF; CDR3 DNA: TGTGCCAGCAGTACACAGGGGGCGCACGCTGAAGCTTTCTTT
clone size: -; V gene: TRBV6-6; D gene: TRBD1; J gene: TRBJ2-7; CDR3 protein: CASSSQTGGDEQYF; CDR3 DNA: TGTGCCAGCAGTTCTCAGACAGGGGGCGACGAGCAGTACTTC
clone size: -; V gene: TRBV28; D gene: -; J gene: TRBJ1-2; CDR3 protein: CASSSPGQLEGYTF; CDR3 DNA: TGTGCCAGCAGTTCACCGGGACAATTGGAGGGCTACACCTTC
clone size: -; V gene: TRBV28; D gene: TRBD1; J gene: TRBJ1-5; CDR3 protein: CASRTLGTGENQPQHF; CDR3 DNA: TGTGCCAGCAGGACCCTAGGGACAGGAGAGAATCAGCCCCAGCATTTT
clone size: -; V gene: TRBV4-3; D gene: TRBD1; J gene: TRBJ1-4; CDR3 protein: CASSQGDAGQGNEKLFF; CDR3 DNA: TGCGCCAGCAGCCAAGGGGATGCCGGACAGGGAAATGAAAAACTGTTTTTT
clone size: -; V gene: TRBV18; D gene: TRBD1; J gene: TRBJ2-1; CDR3 protein: CASSPPQGAKEQFF; CDR3 DNA: TGTGCCAGCTCACCACCACAGGGGGCTAAAGAGCAGTTCTTC
clone size: -; V gene: TRBV5-6; D gene: -; J gene: TRBJ2-3; CDR3 protein: CASSLGGQLSTDTQYF; CDR3 DNA: TGTGCCAGCAGCTTGGGGGGACAACTAAGCACAGATACGCAGTATTTT
clone size: -; V gene: TRBV19; D gene: -; J gene: TRBJ1-5; CDR3 protein: CASSITVLLNQPQHF; CDR3 DNA: TGTGCCAGTAGTATCACAGTTCTCCTCAATCAGCCCCAGCATTTT
clone size: few; V gene: TRBV7-9; D gene: -; J gene: TRBJ2-3; CDR3 protein: CASSLAGASTDTQYF; CDR3 DNA: TGTGCCAGCAGCTTAGCGGGAGCGAGCACAGATACGCAGTATTTT
clone size: -; V gene: TRBV7-9; D gene: -; J gene: TRBJ2-7; CDR3 protein: CASSLMGGRYEQYF; CDR3 DNA: TGTGCCAGCAGCTTAATGGGCGGAAGGTACGAGCAGTACTTC
clone size: -; V gene: TRBV6-6; D gene: -; J gene: TRBJ2-1; CDR3 protein: CASSTGLKRQFF; CDR3 DNA: TGTGCCAGCAGTACAGGGCTCAAGCGGCAGTTCTTC
clone size: once; V gene: TRBV11-3; D gene: -; J gene: TRBJ1-2; CDR3 protein: CASSFSGEIRYGYTF; CDR3 DNA: TGTGCCAGCAGCTTTTCGGGAGAAATCCGCTATGGCTACACCTTC